Presented here are 19 T cell receptor beta chains from one specimen sequenced in a study of T cell changes during pregnancy in multiple sclerosis. This table comes from immunoSEQ multiplex PCR, and its TCRdb copy is limited to in-frame clones, with some not included. Of about 13,000 clones listed, roughly 90% are singletons. The material was CD8+ T cells from peripheral blood mononuclear cells, obtained after pregnancy. These receptors all come from a female donor in good health, enrolled as a control in a pregnancy study.

This sequence joins TRBV28 and TRBJ2-1; D is perhaps TRBD1 (6 bases). From germline, CDR1 is MDHEN and CDR2 SYDVKM. This CDR3 comprises 14 residues. Trimming shortened V by 9 bases and J by 6 bases, and 18 bases separated the two germline ends. The DNA of the CDR3 is TGTGCCAGTCCGGTCCAGGGGACCCCCAATGAGCAGTTCTTC. Protein sequence: CASPVQGTPNEQFF. The variable domain in full, with the rest retrieved from reference TRBV28 and TRBJ2-1, is DVKVTQSSRYLVKRTGEKVFLECVQDMDHENMFWYRQDPGLGLRLIYFSYDVKMKEKGDIPEGYSVSREKKERFSLILESASTNQTSMYLCASPVQGTPNEQFFGPGTRLTVL.

The chain employs TRBV30 and TRBJ2-7; TRBD2 matches 7 bases. Germline-derived CDR1 and CDR2 are GTSNPN and SVGIG (reference sequence). The CDR3 runs to 15 residues. V lost 0 bases, J lost 4 bases, and 9 bases stayed unmatched. CDR3 sequence: CAWSVRPSGYYEQYF. The CDR3 DNA sequence: TGTGCCTGGAGTGTACGGCCTAGCGGTTATTACGAGCAGTACTTC.

The chain has TRBV5-1 and TRBJ1-1; the D gene is possibly TRBD1 (5 bases). Trimming took 0 bases from V and 4 from J, leaving 19 bases between them. The CDR3 has 17 residues. The germline CDR1 and CDR2 sequences are SGHRS and YFSETQ. The CDR3 bases are TGCGCCAGCAGCTTGGCAGTCAGGGCGATGGGTGGCACTGAAGCTTTCTTT. Encoded protein: CASSLAVRAMGGTEAFF.

The V gene is TRBV11-2, the J gene TRBJ2-6, with D perhaps TRBD1 (6 bases). The CDR3 runs 15 residues. V gave up 4 bases and J gave up 1 base, with 8 bases separating them. Germline V gives CDR1 SGHAT, CDR2 FQNNGV. CDR3 residues: CASSSGQSGANVLTF. CDR3 DNA: TGTGCCAGCAGCTCGGGACAATCTGGGGCCAACGTCCTGACTTTC. The complete variable domain, with remaining parts taken from reference TRBV11-2 and TRBJ2-6, reads EAGVAQSPRYKIIEKRQSVAFWCNPISGHATLYWYQQILGQGPKLLIQFQNNGVVDDSQLPKDRFSAERLKGVDSTLKIQPAKLEDSAVYLCASSSGQSGANVLTFGAGSRLTVL.

This chain connects TRBV7-3 to TRBJ2-1, with 11 bases lining up with TRBD2. The V segment lost 4 bases and the J segment 5 bases; nucleotides outside the gene matches: 13. CDR3 length equals 18 residues. Looked up from germline, CDR1 is SGHTA and CDR2 is FQGTGA. The chain's CDR3 is CASSSFIRGSGRDNEQFF. CDR3 nucleotide sequence: TGTGCCAGCAGCTCCTTTATAAGGGGTAGCGGGAGGGACAATGAGCAGTTCTTC.

The gene calls are TRBV29-1 and TRBJ1-2; 8 bases are shared with TRBD1. V shed 6 bases, J shed 3 bases, and the junction held 6 bases outside the gene matches. The CDR3 has 13 amino acids. The V gene's germline CDR1 is SQVTM and CDR2 ANQGSEA. CDR3 protein: CSVVLTGDYGYTF. The CDR3 nucleotides read TGCAGCGTCGTACTGACAGGGGACTATGGCTACACCTTC.

V usage is TRBV11-3 and J usage is TRBJ2-2; D uncertain. Deletions cut 2 bases from V and 0 bases from J, with 7 bases between. Germline V CDR1 and CDR2: SGHNT, YENEEA. The CDR3 contains 15 residues. This CDR3 is CASSLSDTNTGELFF. The CDR3 DNA reads as TGTGCCAGCAGCTTATCTGACACGAACACCGGGGAGCTGTTTTTT.

This chain joins TRBV28 and TRBJ1-3; no reliable D call. The CDR3 is 14 amino acids. Germline CDR1 and CDR2: MDHEN and SYDVKM. Trimming shortened V by 6 bases and J by 0 bases, and 9 bases separated the two germline ends. The DNA of the CDR3 is TGTGCCAGCAGGCTACAGTCCTCTGGAAACACCATATATTTT. The encoded protein is CASRLQSSGNTIYF.

The V call is TRBV7-3, the J call TRBJ2-1; 9 positions match TRBD1. Per germline, CDR1 SGHTA and CDR2 FQGTGA. CDR3 length: 15 residues. The V gene end was trimmed by 5 bases and the J gene end by 3 bases; junction bases not matched to a gene: 5. CDR3: CASSHPGQGYNEQFF. Written as DNA, the CDR3 is TGTGCCAGCAGCCACCCGGGACAGGGCTACAATGAGCAGTTCTTC.

Written as DNA, the CDR3 is TGTGCCAGCAGCATCAATGTTCTAGCGCCCGGGGAGCTGTTTTTT. The encoded protein is CASSINVLAPGELFF. The chain uses TRBV6-5 and TRBJ2-2; TRBD2 is a possible D gene (6 bases). This CDR3 contains 15 residues. CDR1 MNHEY and CDR2 SVGAGI come from the germline V gene. Trimming took 6 bases from V and 6 from J, leaving 17 bases between them.

This chain connects TRBV2 to TRBJ1-1, with D maybe TRBD1 (5 bases). The CDR3 runs to 15 residues. CDR1 and CDR2 (germline): SNHLY, FYNNEI. Trimming removed 2 bases from V and 1 base from J, with 11 bases in between. CDR3 region: CASSESRAGNTEAFF. CDR3 bases: TGTGCCAGCAGTGAATCCAGGGCTGGGAACACTGAAGCTTTCTTT.

The genes are TRBV7-2 and TRBJ2-3, with TRBD2 matching over 8 bases. J gave up 3 bases and V 5 bases, and 7 bases lay outside the gene matches. The CDR3 runs 15 residues. Germline V gives CDR1 SGHTA, CDR2 FQGNSA. The CDR3 protein is CASSVTSGPTDTQYF. DNA for the CDR3: TGTGCCAGCAGCGTCACTAGCGGACCAACAGATACGCAGTATTTT.

The chain couples TRBV2 to TRBJ2-1; TRBD2 aligns across 8 bases. CDR3 length: 15 residues. The J segment lost 3 bases and the V segment lost 3 bases, leaving 4 bases of the junction unmatched. Germline V CDR1 and CDR2: SNHLY, FYNNEI. The CDR3 bases are TGTGCCAGCAGTGATGGTAGCGGGGTCTACAATGAGCAGTTCTTC. Protein: CASSDGSGVYNEQFF.

J is TRBJ2-1 and V is TRBV7-9; 8 nucleotides match TRBD2. The CDR3 runs 17 residues. J was trimmed by 9 bases and V by 1 base; bases with no gene match: 14. Germline lookup yields CDR1 SEHNR and CDR2 FQNEAQ (reference sequence). This CDR3 reads CASSLGGVGGAWGEQFF. The CDR3 DNA reads as TGTGCCAGCAGCTTAGGGGGCGTCGGGGGGGCATGGGGTGAGCAGTTCTTC.

This clone appeared a few times. The V call is TRBV5-5, the J call TRBJ2-4; no clear D gene. The V gene lost 0 bases and the J gene lost 5 bases, with 3 bases spanning the gap. The length of the CDR3 is 12 residues. The germline CDR1 and CDR2 sequences are SGHKS and YYEKEE (reference sequence). The CDR3 here is CASSLGENIQYF. The CDR3 DNA follows: TGTGCCAGCAGCTTGGGCGAAAACATTCAGTACTTC.

The chain carries TRBV27 and TRBJ2-3; D is uncertain. The germline V and J ends were trimmed by 2 bases and 7 bases, with 10 bases remaining between them. This CDR3 spans 13 amino acids. Germline V gives CDR1 MNHEY, CDR2 SMNVEV (reference sequence). As DNA, the CDR3 is TGTGCCAGCAGTTTAATCGCGGAGCATACGCAGTATTTT. As protein: CASSLIAEHTQYF.

V is TRBV11-2 and J is TRBJ2-2, with 12 bases identical to TRBD1. Germline assignment: CDR1 SGHAT and CDR2 FQNNGV. The CDR3 covers 19 residues. V was pared by 4 bases and J by 3 bases, with 12 bases of the junction left unmatched. As DNA, the CDR3 is TGTGCCAGCAGCTCCATACCGGGACAGGGGGCGCGGGACACCGGGGAGCTGTTTTTT. Protein: CASSSIPGQGARDTGELFF.

The chain joins TRBV15 to TRBJ1-2, with TRBD1 matching over 7 bases. Unmatched junction bases numbered 15, after V lost 1 base and J lost 7 bases. Germline values: CDR1 LNHNV, CDR2 YYDKDF (reference sequence). The length of the CDR3 is 17 residues. CDR3 sequence: CATSRAGLLTGESGYTF. CDR3 coding DNA: TGTGCCACCAGCAGAGCTGGTTTACTTACAGGGGAGAGTGGCTACACCTTC.

This clone came up once. The genes are TRBV27 and TRBJ2-7; perhaps TRBD1 as D (6 bases). Trimming removed 3 bases at V and 1 base at J, with 10 bases between. Germline V gene sequence: CDR1 MNHEY, CDR2 SMNVEV (reference sequence). CDR3 length: 14 amino acids. The CDR3 DNA sequence: TGTGCCAGCAGTTTTGCACAGGGATCCTACGAGCAGTACTTC. Encoded protein: CASSFAQGSYEQYF.